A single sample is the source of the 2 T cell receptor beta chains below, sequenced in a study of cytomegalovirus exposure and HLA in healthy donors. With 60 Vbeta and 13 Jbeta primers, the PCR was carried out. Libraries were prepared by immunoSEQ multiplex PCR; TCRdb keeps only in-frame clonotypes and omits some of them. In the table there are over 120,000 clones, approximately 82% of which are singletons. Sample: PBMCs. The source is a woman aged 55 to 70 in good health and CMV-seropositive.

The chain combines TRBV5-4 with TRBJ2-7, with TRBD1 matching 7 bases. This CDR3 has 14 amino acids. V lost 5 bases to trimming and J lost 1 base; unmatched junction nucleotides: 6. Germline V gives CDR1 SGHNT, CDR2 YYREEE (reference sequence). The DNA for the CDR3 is TGTGCCAGCAGACCGGGACAGACTTCCTACGAGCAGTACTTC. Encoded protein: CASRPGQTSYEQYF.

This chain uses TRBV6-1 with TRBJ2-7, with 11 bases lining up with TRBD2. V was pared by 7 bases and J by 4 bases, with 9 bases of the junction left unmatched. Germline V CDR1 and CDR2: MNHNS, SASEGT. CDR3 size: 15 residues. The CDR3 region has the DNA TGTGCCAGCAAAGCGACTAGCGGGGTCCCATACGAGCAGTACTTC. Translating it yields CASKATSGVPYEQYF.